The clone carrying this TCR beta chain was counted a single time. The data derive from a study of blood T cell repertoires in COVID-19. Per the study methods: Scientists estimated how many nucleated cells there were by amplifying reference gene primers. Produced via immunoSEQ multiplex PCR; TCRdb's table is partial and in-frame only. V, J and clone size are taken as reported in that table, and D and trimming were inferred from the DNA itself. In the table there are about 160,000 clones, 75% to 90% of which are singletons. The germline gives CDR1 LGHDT, CDR2 YNNKEL (reference sequence). The CDR3 is made up of 16 amino acids. V was trimmed by 1 base and J by 6 bases, leaving 18 bases between them.

Sequencing was carried out using peripheral blood. The rearrangement uses TRBV3-1 (or the pseudogene TRBV3-2) and TRBJ1-2; D may be TRBD1 (5 bases). This sequence originates from a human donor with acute or convalescent COVID-19. The donor label of this sample is uncertain. CDR3 nucleotides: TGTGCCAGCAGCCAAGGAGGCAGGGTCAAATCGGATGGCTACACCTTC. It yields the protein CASSQGGRVKSDGYTF.